The present entry profiles one T cell receptor beta chain with its context. The sample comes from a study of blood T cell repertoires in COVID-19. Study-level background: Donors in the United States, Italy and Spain gave samples during acute or convalescent COVID-19.

Germline assignment: CDR1 MDHEN and CDR2 SYDVKM. Trimming stripped 6 bases from V and 4 bases from J, with 13 bases between. This CDR3 contains 15 residues. Assay: immunoSEQ multiplex PCR; the TCRdb copy retains only in-frame clones and omits some. The table has about 15,000 clones, 80% to 90% seen once; the top ten hold about a third. The chain combines TRBV28 with TRBJ2-6; tentative D call: TRBD1 (6 bases). The sample taken for sequencing was peripheral blood. The receptor was isolated from a man between 65 and 85 years old in a cohort sampled during active COVID-19. This CDR3 is CASSTRGPGANVLTF. CDR3 sequence (DNA): TGTGCCAGCAGCACCAGGGGCCCCGGGGCCAACGTCCTGACTTTC.